Listed below are T cell receptor beta chains from one sample, sequenced in a study of T cells in Graves' hyperthyroidism and ophthalmopathy. TCRdb ran MiXCR on the multiplex PCR reads and lists one entry per CDR3 protein. The sample contains hundreds of thousands of distinct CDR3 sequences, around 15% of which appear only once. The sample was blood. The receptor source for this set is a woman in her late teens or twenties with Graves' hyperthyroidism. Both conserved end residues are part of each CDR3. Fields, in order: V gene, D gene, clone size, J gene, CDR3 DNA, CDR3 protein. D genes are given only for firm matches. Some rows mark clone size as missing; the rest say once, few, many or name a class of expanded clone.

TRBV4-3	-	-	TRBJ2-3	TGCGCCAGCAGCCAAGATGGCGGTGACACAGATACGCAGTATTTT	CASSQDGGDTDTQYF
TRBV7-2	TRBD2	many	TRBJ2-5	TGTGCCAGCAGCTTAGTCGCGGGCACACTAGCGGCTAACCAGTACTTC	CASSLVAGTLAANQYF
TRBV27	-	few	TRBJ2-2	TGTGCCAGCAGTTCCTTCTTTCGGGGGTGGACCGGGGAGCTGTTTTTT	CASSSFFRGWTGELFF
TRBV7-9	TRBD2	many	TRBJ2-1	TGTGCCAGCAGCTTAAGTGCGGGGGAACAGTTCTTC	CASSLSAGEQFF
TRBV7-3	TRBD2	-	TRBJ2-1	TGTGCCAGCAGCGAGACTAGCGGGAGTAATGAGCAGTTCTTC	CASSETSGSNEQFF
TRBV7-3	-	many	TRBJ2-3	TGTGCCAGCAGCTTAATCTCACAACCCGGGGATACGCAGTATTTT	CASSLISQPGDTQYF
TRBV6-1	-	few	TRBJ2-7	TGTGCCAGCAGAATCTCCCTGGGGAGCTCCTACGAGCAGTACTTC	CASRISLGSSYEQYF
TRBV20-1	-	many	TRBJ2-7	TGCAGTGCTAGAGATCCATTCTCCTACGAGCAGTACTTC	CSARDPFSYEQYF
TRBV28	-	many	TRBJ1-4	TGTGCCAGCAGTTTAAGCTTTGCAACTAATGAAAAACTGTTTTTT	CASSLSFATNEKLFF
TRBV6-1	-	many	TRBJ2-7	TGTGCCAGCAGCGGAAGCACAGGGTCGCGCGAGCAGTACTTC	CASSGSTGSREQYF
TRBV20-1	-	-	TRBJ1-1	TGCAGTGCTCGCGTCTCGGGGGATTGGACTGAAGCTTTCTTT	CSARVSGDWTEAFF
TRBV14	-	-	TRBJ2-1	TGTGCCAGCAGCCAAGACAGAGGGCTAGTAGGCGATGAGCAGTTCTTC	CASSQDRGLVGDEQFF
TRBV20-1	TRBD2	-	TRBJ2-7	TGCAGTGCAAGGGACTACCTGGCGCGGGAGCAGTACTTC	CSARDYLAREQYF
TRBV2	-	many	TRBJ2-3	TGTGCCAGCTCAAAGGGGCCCAGAACTAGCACAGATACGCAGTATTTT	CASSKGPRTSTDTQYF
TRBV20-1	TRBD2	-	TRBJ2-1	TGCAGTGCTAGAGTTAGACCTAGCGGGAGCTCCTACAATGAGCAGTTCTTC	CSARVRPSGSSYNEQFF
TRBV20-1	TRBD1	-	TRBJ1-1	TGCAGTGCTCTCAACAGGGGGCGAGGTGGTACTGAAGCTTTCTTT	CSALNRGRGGTEAFF
TRBV6-2/TRBV6-3	TRBD2	few	TRBJ2-3	TGTGCCAGCAGTTACCGGGAGGAAGGCACAGATACGCAGTATTTT	CASSYREEGTDTQYF
TRBV6-2/TRBV6-3	TRBD2	few	TRBJ2-7	TGTGCCAGCAGTTACTCGATGGGGGGGAATTATGACGAGCAGTACTTC	CASSYSMGGNYDEQYF
TRBV15	TRBD2	few	TRBJ2-2	TGTGCCACCCGGACTAGCGGATACACCAGGGAGCTGTTTTTT	CATRTSGYTRELFF
TRBV2	TRBD2	many	TRBJ2-7	TGTGCCAGCAGTCAAAGCGGGAGGGACTACGAGCAGTACTTC	CASSQSGRDYEQYF
TRBV29-1	-	few	TRBJ2-4	TGCAGCGCCCCGGTCGGGGCCAAAAACATTCAGTACTTC	CSAPVGAKNIQYF
TRBV7-2	-	many	TRBJ2-3	TGTGCCAGCAGTTTTAACGGGAGAGTGATAGATACGCAGTATTTT	CASSFNGRVIDTQYF
TRBV30	-	many	TRBJ2-3	TGTGCCTGGAGGCATAAACGGATGGGGGCGGGGGATACGCAGTATTTT	CAWRHKRMGAGDTQYF
TRBV2	TRBD1	many	TRBJ1-2	TGTGCCAGCAGTGAACTGGACAGGGTGTTTGGCTACACCTTC	CASSELDRVFGYTF
TRBV27	-	many	TRBJ2-3	TGTGCCAGCAGTTTCTTATCAGGGGGGCCCACAGATACGCAGTATTTT	CASSFLSGGPTDTQYF
TRBV6-2/TRBV6-3	-	many	TRBJ2-7	TGTGCCAGCAGTTACAGGGATTTCCACGAGCAGTACTTC	CASSYRDFHEQYF
TRBV20-1	TRBD1	-	TRBJ1-2	TGCAGTGCTAAGGGGGCCGCCGACTACACCTTC	CSAKGAADYTF
TRBV20-1	-	many	TRBJ1-1	TGCAGTGCTAGAGCCTCGGGGGGCACCGTGAACACTGAAGCTTTCTTT	CSARASGGTVNTEAFF
TRBV12-3/TRBV12-4	TRBD2	-	TRBJ2-1	TGTGCCAGCAGCTTCCGTCGAGTAGCGGGAGCCAATGAGCAGTTCTTC	CASSFRRVAGANEQFF
TRBV28	-	few	TRBJ2-3	TGTGCCAGCAGTTTTGTACGGAGCCGCACAGATACGCAGTATTTT	CASSFVRSRTDTQYF
TRBV5-1	-	many	TRBJ2-7	TGCGCCAGCAGCCCGGGGGACTCTCCGGGCGAGCAGTACTTC	CASSPGDSPGEQYF
TRBV20-1	-	few	TRBJ1-2	TGCAGTGCTAGAGATAGGACCCGGAGTCTGACTAACTATGGCTACACCTTC	CSARDRTRSLTNYGYTF
TRBV6-2/TRBV6-3	-	few	TRBJ2-2	TGTGCCAGCAGTTACGATCTAGCCCCCGGGGAGCTGTTTTTT	CASSYDLAPGELFF
TRBV11-3	TRBD2	many	TRBJ2-3	TGTGCCAGCAGCTTAGGGACCACTAGCGCAGATACGCAGTATTTT	CASSLGTTSADTQYF
TRBV7-2	TRBD2	many	TRBJ2-2	TGTGCCAGCAGCTTAGGGCGGGAGCCTAGGACCGGGGAGCTGTTTTTT	CASSLGREPRTGELFF
TRBV9	-	few	TRBJ2-2	TGTGCCAGCACCAAGGAGCCGGGTGGCCCCGGGGAGCTGTTTTTT	CASTKEPGGPGELFF
TRBV20-1	-	many	TRBJ2-1	TGCAGTGCCGTACAGAGCTCCTACAATGAGCAGTTCTTC	CSAVQSSYNEQFF
TRBV4-2	-	few	TRBJ2-3	TGTGCCAGCAGCCAAGGCCCAGCGGGCATCACAGATACGCAGTATTTT	CASSQGPAGITDTQYF
TRBV3-1	TRBD1	few	TRBJ2-5	TGTGCCAGCAGCCAAACCCCGGGACAGCACCCATCGACCCAGTACTTC	CASSQTPGQHPSTQYF
TRBV20-1	-	-	TRBJ2-1	TGCAGTGCTAGGGACCCCCGGTTCGATGAGCAGTTCTTC	CSARDPRFDEQFF
TRBV7-9	TRBD2	few	TRBJ2-5	TGTGCCAGCAGCCAACTCACTAGCGGGAGGCTCGGGGTCGAGACCCAGTACTTC	CASSQLTSGRLGVETQYF
TRBV3-1	TRBD1	few	TRBJ2-5	TGTGCCAGCAGGCGACAGGGGCGGGAAGAGACCCAGTACTTC	CASRRQGREETQYF
TRBV11-2	TRBD1	many	TRBJ1-5	TGTGCCAGCAGCGATAATGACAGGGGTAGAAGCAATCAGCCCCAGCATTTT	CASSDNDRGRSNQPQHF
TRBV5-1	-	many	TRBJ1-1	TGCGCCAGCAGCTTTGATATTTACACTGAAGCTTTCTTT	CASSFDIYTEAFF
TRBV30	TRBD2	many	TRBJ2-5	TGTGCCTGGAGTGTACTCGGCGGGGGGACCCAGTACTTC	CAWSVLGGGTQYF
TRBV7-6	-	many	TRBJ2-5	TGTGCCAGCAGTCAACCCATTTTCGAGACCCAGTACTTC	CASSQPIFETQYF
TRBV29-1	-	-	TRBJ2-1	TGCAGCGTTGACGGCAGGGCTAATGAGCAGTTCTTC	CSVDGRANEQFF
TRBV7-3	TRBD2	many	TRBJ2-3	TGTGCCAGCAGCTGGGGACTAGCGGGAGTCCAAGATACGCAGTATTTT	CASSWGLAGVQDTQYF